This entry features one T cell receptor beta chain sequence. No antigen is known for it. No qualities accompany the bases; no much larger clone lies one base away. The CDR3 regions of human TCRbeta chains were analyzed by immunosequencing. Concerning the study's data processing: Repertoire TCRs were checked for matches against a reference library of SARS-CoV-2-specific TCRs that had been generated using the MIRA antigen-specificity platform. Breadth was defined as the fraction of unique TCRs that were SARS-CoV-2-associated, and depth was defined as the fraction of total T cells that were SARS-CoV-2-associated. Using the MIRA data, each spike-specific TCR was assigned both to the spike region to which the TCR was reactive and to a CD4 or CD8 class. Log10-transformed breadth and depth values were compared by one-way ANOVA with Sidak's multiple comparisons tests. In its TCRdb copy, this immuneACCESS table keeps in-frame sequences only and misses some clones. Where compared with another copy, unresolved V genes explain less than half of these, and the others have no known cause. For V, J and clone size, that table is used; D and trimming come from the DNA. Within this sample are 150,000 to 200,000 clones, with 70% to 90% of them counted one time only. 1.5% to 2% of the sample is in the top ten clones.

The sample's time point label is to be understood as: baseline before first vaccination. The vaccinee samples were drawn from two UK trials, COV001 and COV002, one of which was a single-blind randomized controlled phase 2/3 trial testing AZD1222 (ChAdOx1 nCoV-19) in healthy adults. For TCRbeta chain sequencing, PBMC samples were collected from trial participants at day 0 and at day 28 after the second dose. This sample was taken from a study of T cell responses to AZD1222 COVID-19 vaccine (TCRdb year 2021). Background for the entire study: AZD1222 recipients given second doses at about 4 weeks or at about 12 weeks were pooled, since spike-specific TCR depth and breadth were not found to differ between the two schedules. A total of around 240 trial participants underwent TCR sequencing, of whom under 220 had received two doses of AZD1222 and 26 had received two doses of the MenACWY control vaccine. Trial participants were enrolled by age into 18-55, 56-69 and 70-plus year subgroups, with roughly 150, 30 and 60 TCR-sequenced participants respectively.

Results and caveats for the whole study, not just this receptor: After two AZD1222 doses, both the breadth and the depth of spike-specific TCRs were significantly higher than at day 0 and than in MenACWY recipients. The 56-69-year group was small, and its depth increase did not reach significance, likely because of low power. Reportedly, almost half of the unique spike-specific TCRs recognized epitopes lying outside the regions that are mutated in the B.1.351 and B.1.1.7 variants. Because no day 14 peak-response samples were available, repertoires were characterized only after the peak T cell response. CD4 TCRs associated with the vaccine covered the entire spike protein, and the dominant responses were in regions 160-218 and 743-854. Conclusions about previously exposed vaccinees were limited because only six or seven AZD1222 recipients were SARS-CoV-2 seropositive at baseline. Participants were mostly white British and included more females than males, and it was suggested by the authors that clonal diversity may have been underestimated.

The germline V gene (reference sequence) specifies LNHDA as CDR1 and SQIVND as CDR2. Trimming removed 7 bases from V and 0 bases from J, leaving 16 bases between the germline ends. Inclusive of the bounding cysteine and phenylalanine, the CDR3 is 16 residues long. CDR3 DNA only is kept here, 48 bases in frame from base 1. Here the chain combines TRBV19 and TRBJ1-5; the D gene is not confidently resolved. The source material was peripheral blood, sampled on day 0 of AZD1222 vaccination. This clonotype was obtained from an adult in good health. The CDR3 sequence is CASIPGREHSNQPQHF. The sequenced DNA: TGTGCCAGTATACCCGGACGAGAGCATAGCAATCAGCCCCAGCATTTT.